Below are 27 T cell receptor beta chains sequenced from a single sample in a study of blood T cell repertoires in COVID-19 (TCRdb year 2020). The library was generated by the immunoSEQ multiplex PCR assay. The source is immuneACCESS, and TCRdb retained only in-frame sequences with V and J called. Part of the clones is not carried over; for the studies checked, unresolved V genes explain less than half of this, and the remainder is unexplained. Here the sample has 200,000 to 250,000 clones; roughly four fifths occur a single time. The top ten clonotypes cover around 2% of the sample. Sequenced input: peripheral blood. The receptors derive from a man younger than 45 who had recovered from COVID-19.

V gene TRBV18 combines with J gene TRBJ1-2, with TRBD1 as a possible D gene (6 bases). The CDR3 spans 14 residues. CDR1 is KGHSH and CDR2 is LQKENI in the germline V gene. V was shortened by 5 bases and J by 1 base, with 11 bases between the two germline ends. The CDR3 region has the DNA TGTGCCAGCTCAACCGGACAGCTTAACTATGGCTACACCTTC. Its translation: CASSTGQLNYGYTF.

This rearrangement joins TRBV28 to TRBJ1-1; no reliable D call. Trimming cost V 6 bases and J 1 base, with 9 bases left between them. The V gene's germline CDR1 is MDHEN and CDR2 SYDVKM. The CDR3 has 13 amino acids. CDR3 nucleotide sequence: TGTGCCAGCAGCCCCACACGGAACACTGAAGCTTTCTTT. It yields the protein CASSPTRNTEAFF.

The V gene is TRBV12-3 or TRBV12-4, the J gene TRBJ1-6, with a weak D call TRBD1 (5 bases). The ends were cut back, 5 bases at V and 10 bases at J, with 12 bases in the middle. This CDR3 spans 13 amino acids. The CDR3 sequence is CASSTGGVSPLHF. CDR3 in DNA: TGTGCCAGCAGTACGGGGGGGGTCTCACCCCTCCACTTT.

This clone was picked up one time. V and J are TRBV28 and TRBJ2-2; tentatively, D is TRBD2 (6 bases). Germline CDR1 and CDR2: MDHEN and SYDVKM. The V end was cut by 5 bases, the J end by 3 bases, with 19 bases between. CDR3 length: 17 amino acids. CDR3 nucleotides: TGTGCCAGCAGTAGGAATTCAGCGGCGGGGTACACCGGGGAGCTGTTTTTT. Amino acid sequence: CASSRNSAAGYTGELFF.

The chain combines TRBV2 with TRBJ1-2; 9 bases fit TRBD1. The V gene's germline CDR1 is SNHLY and CDR2 FYNNEI. J lost 3 bases, V lost 8 bases, and 7 bases had no gene match. This CDR3 has 14 residues. The CDR3 loop reads CASGRQGGDYGYTF. The CDR3 DNA reads as TGTGCCAGCGGACGACAGGGGGGGGACTATGGCTACACCTTC.

The chain couples TRBV5-1 to TRBJ2-5; TRBD1 matches 8 bases. The CDR3 runs 15 residues. J was trimmed by 5 bases and V by 0 bases; bases with no gene match: 6. The germline CDR1 and CDR2 sequences are SGHRS and YFSETQ. The CDR3 protein is CASSLETGVFETQYF. The CDR3 region has the DNA TGCGCCAGCAGCTTGGAGACAGGGGTGTTCGAGACCCAGTACTTC.

This chain uses TRBV21-1 with TRBJ2-5; the table calls TRBD2, which could not be checked here. TRBV21-1 is shown as a pseudogene. This CDR3 contains 17 residues. The CDR3 coding sequence is TGTGCCAGCAGCAAAGGGGAGAAAAGAGACAATCAAGAGACCCAGTACTTC. Amino acids: CASSKGEKRDNQETQYF.

This chain joins TRBV11-2 and TRBJ1-2, with TRBD1 as a possible D gene (5 bases). Germline V CDR1 and CDR2: SGHAT, FQNNGV. V lost 6 bases to trimming and J lost 8 bases, with 16 bases between them. The CDR3 is 13 amino acids. CDR3 nucleotides: TGTGCCAGCAGTACTTGGGGGGTCTTGGGCTACACCTTC. Residues: CASSTWGVLGYTF.

The chain has TRBV2 and TRBJ2-2; possibly TRBD1 for D (5 bases). This CDR3 has 14 amino acids. Deletions cut 6 bases from V and 2 bases from J, with 10 bases between. Germline loops: CDR1 SNHLY, CDR2 FYNNEI. The CDR3 here is CASRFQGNTGELFF. CDR3 sequence (DNA): TGTGCCAGCAGGTTCCAGGGCAACACCGGGGAGCTGTTTTTT.

The chain has TRBV21-1 and TRBJ2-7; TRBD2 is the table's D call and was not checked against the DNA. TRBV21-1 is a pseudogene locus. CDR3 length: 16 amino acids. The DNA of the CDR3 is TGTGCCAGCAGCAAAAGAAAGCCGGGACTACAATACGAGCAGTACGTC. As protein: CASSKRKPGLQYEQYV.

This rearrangement joins TRBV5-4 to TRBJ2-2; D unclear. CDR3 length equals 13 residues. From germline, CDR1 is SGHNT and CDR2 YYREEE (reference sequence). V lost 4 bases and J 2 bases, leaving 6 bases between the germline ends. CDR3 amino acids: CASSPSNTGELFF. The CDR3 DNA reads as TGTGCCAGCAGCCCAAGCAACACCGGGGAGCTGTTTTTT.

This chain connects TRBV7-2 to TRBJ1-6; no reliable D call. The germline gives CDR1 SGHTA, CDR2 FQGNSA. V gave up 5 bases and J gave up 0 bases, with 8 bases separating them. The CDR3 runs 15 residues. As DNA, the CDR3 is TGTGCCAGCAGCGCCGACATCTCCTATAATTCACCCCTCCACTTT. It is translated as CASSADISYNSPLHF.

The chain combines TRBV7-3 with TRBJ1-1; D remains ambiguous. Trimming removed 0 bases from V and 1 base from J, with 6 bases in between. This CDR3 has 14 residues. The germline gives CDR1 SGHTA, CDR2 FQGTGA. In DNA, the CDR3 is TGTGCCAGCAGCTTAACAGCCACGAACACTGAAGCTTTCTTT. Translation: CASSLTATNTEAFF.

The rearrangement links TRBV2 to TRBJ1-1, with 8 bases identical to TRBD1. With V trimmed by 5 bases and J by 7 bases, 9 bases remained unmatched. Germline CDR1 SNHLY, CDR2 FYNNEI. This CDR3 comprises 14 residues. CDR3 in amino acids: CASSNHGQGGEAFF. CDR3 nucleotide sequence: TGTGCCAGCAGTAACCATGGACAGGGAGGTGAAGCTTTCTTT.

The chain uses TRBV7-2 and TRBJ2-1; D is unclear. Germline V lookup: CDR1 SGHTA, CDR2 FQGNSA. The V end lost 6 bases, the J end lost 7 bases, and 22 bases lay between the germline ends. CDR3 length: 16 residues. This CDR3 is CASSQTAASRGNEQFF. CDR3 nucleotides: TGTGCCAGCAGTCAAACGGCTGCTAGTAGAGGTAATGAGCAGTTCTTC. The full variable domain, with the rest looked up from reference TRBV7-2 and TRBJ2-1, is GAGVSQSPSNKVTEKGKDVELRCDPISGHTALYWYRQSLGQGLEFLIYFQGNSAPDKSGLPSDRFSAERTGGSVSTLTIQRTQQEDSAVYLCASSQTAASRGNEQFFGPGTRLTVL.

The rearrangement links TRBV5-4 to TRBJ1-2, with D unresolved. Germline values: CDR1 SGHNT, CDR2 YYREEE (reference sequence). This CDR3 spans 15 amino acids. V was trimmed by 3 bases and J by 2 bases, leaving 14 bases between them. This CDR3 is CASSSKEGRNYGYTF. CDR3 nucleotides: TGTGCCAGCAGCTCGAAGGAGGGTCGAAACTATGGCTACACCTTC.

The V gene is TRBV6-5, the J gene TRBJ2-2; D might be TRBD2 (5 bases). The CDR3 is 13 amino acids. The germline V and J ends were trimmed by 8 bases and 6 bases, with 13 bases remaining between them. The germline gives CDR1 MNHEY, CDR2 SVGAGI. The CDR3 coding sequence is TGTGCCAGCTTTACGTTGGAGGCCGGGGAGCTGTTTTTT. Its protein product is CASFTLEAGELFF.

The chain is built from TRBV4-1 and TRBJ1-2; D not resolved. The germline V gene encodes CDR1 MGHRA and CDR2 YSYEKL. The ends were cut back, 4 bases at V and 4 bases at J, with 25 bases in the middle. The CDR3 totals 18 residues. CDR3: CASSLTNKAGQRTYGYTF. The CDR3 region has the DNA TGCGCCAGCAGCCTTACCAATAAGGCAGGCCAGAGAACCTATGGCTACACCTTC.

This chain joins TRBV3-1 (or the pseudogene TRBV3-2) and TRBJ1-3, with a possible D match to TRBD1 (5 bases). Trimming stripped 0 bases from V and 7 bases from J, with 16 bases between. The CDR3 is made up of 16 amino acids. The germline V gene has CDR1 LGHDT and CDR2 YNNKEL (reference sequence). The chain's CDR3 is CASSQDYSGGDNTIYF. The CDR3, as DNA: TGTGCCAGCAGCCAAGATTACTCGGGAGGGGACAACACCATATATTTT.

J is TRBJ2-1 and V is TRBV27; 11 nucleotides align to TRBD2. V trimming: 7 bases; J trimming: 9 bases; junction bases outside the gene matches: 5. The CDR3 loop spans 13 amino acids. CDR1 and CDR2 (germline): MNHEY, SMNVEV (reference sequence). CDR3 region: CASTLAGGLEQFF. The CDR3 region has the DNA TGTGCCAGCACGCTAGCGGGGGGTCTTGAGCAGTTCTTC.

The V and J genes are TRBV10-3 and TRBJ2-3; weak D call: TRBD1 (5 bases). The CDR3 runs 16 residues. Germline V gene lookup returns CDR1 ENHRY and CDR2 SYGVKD. Trimming took off 4 bases at V and 0 bases at J, with 14 bases between the two ends. In DNA form, the CDR3 reads TGTGCCATCAGTGGGTACGGCCAGGGTAGCACAGATACGCAGTATTTT. This encodes CAISGYGQGSTDTQYF.

The chain has TRBV27 and TRBJ2-3; D is unclear. The germline CDR1 and CDR2 sequences are MNHEY and SMNVEV (reference sequence). The CDR3 runs to 11 residues. V was cut by 5 bases and J by 2 bases, with 2 bases left in between. CDR3 in DNA: TGTGCCAGCAGTCACACAGATACGCAGTATTTT. This translates into CASSHTDTQYF.

The chain recombines TRBV6-5 with TRBJ2-4; 7 bases fit TRBD1. This CDR3 is built from 13 residues. Germline V gene lookup returns CDR1 MNHEY and CDR2 SVGAGI. V gave up 6 bases and J gave up 8 bases; unmatched junction bases: 7. The CDR3 is CASRSRDRDIQYF. CDR3 nucleotide sequence: TGTGCCAGCAGATCCCGGGACAGAGACATTCAGTACTTC.

The chain carries TRBV18 and TRBJ2-1; a possible D gene is TRBD2 (5 bases). This CDR3 has 11 amino acids. Looked up from germline, CDR1 is KGHSH and CDR2 is LQKENI. The germline V and J ends were trimmed by 5 bases and 7 bases, with 6 bases remaining between them. Here the CDR3 DNA reads TGTGCCAGCTCAAGAGGGAATGAGCAGTTCTTC. Protein product: CASSRGNEQFF. Supplemented by reference TRBV18 and TRBJ2-1, the full variable domain reads NAGVMQNPRHLVRRRGQEARLRCSPMKGHSHVYWYRQLPEEGLKFMVYLQKENIIDESGMPKERFSAEFPKEGPSILRIQQVVRGDSAAYFCASSRGNEQFFGPGTRLTVL.

V gene TRBV24-1 combines with J gene TRBJ1-1; 7 nucleotides line up with TRBD1. The ends lost 7 bases at V and 0 bases at J; junction bases unmatched: 1. This CDR3 has 13 residues. Germline V lookup: CDR1 KGHDR, CDR2 SFDVKD. The DNA of the CDR3 is TGTGCCACCAGACAGGGGATGAACACTGAAGCTTTCTTT. Translated, it gives CATRQGMNTEAFF.

This chain uses TRBV19 with TRBJ1-1; D possibly corresponds to TRBD1 (6 bases). The germline V and J ends were trimmed by 1 base and 2 bases, with 14 bases remaining between them. Germline CDR1 LNHDA, CDR2 SQIVND (reference sequence). The CDR3 is made up of 16 amino acids. CDR3 bases: TGTGCCAGTAGTATAGTGTTTGGGGGCAGAAACACTGAAGCTTTCTTT. Translation gives CASSIVFGGRNTEAFF.

The rearrangement uses TRBV27 and TRBJ2-5, with 10 bases matching TRBD1. After removal of 7 bases from V and 6 bases from J, the junction contained 14 bases not matched to a gene. This CDR3 is 16 amino acids long. From germline, CDR1 is MNHEY and CDR2 SMNVEV (reference sequence). CDR3 nucleotide sequence: TGTGCCAGCACCACATATGGGACAGGGGAGATCAAGACCCAGTACTTC. Translating gives CASTTYGTGEIKTQYF.